Presented here are 11 T cell receptor beta chains from one specimen sequenced in a study of blood T cell repertoires in COVID-19. This table comes from immunoSEQ multiplex PCR, and its TCRdb copy is limited to in-frame clones, with some not included. This table holds some 50,000 clones, approximately 81% found once. The sequencing input was peripheral blood. Receptors were obtained from a man in his forties or fifties with acute or convalescent COVID-19.

The V call is TRBV2, the J call TRBJ1-1; 9 positions match TRBD1. CDR3 length: 13 residues. Germline V CDR1 and CDR2: SNHLY, FYNNEI. V lost 7 bases and J lost 7; bases outside the gene matches: 7. CDR3 sequence (DNA): TGTGCCAGCAATTCCGGGACAGGGTTTGAAGCTTTCTTT. As protein: CASNSGTGFEAFF.

V usage is TRBV28 and J usage is TRBJ2-5; D ambiguous. The ends were cut back, 5 bases at V and 5 bases at J, with 12 bases in the middle. CDR1 and CDR2 (germline): MDHEN, SYDVKM. CDR3 length: 13 residues. CDR3 region: CASSGLVRETQYF. DNA of the CDR3: TGTGCCAGCAGTGGTTTAGTCAGGGAGACCCAGTACTTC.

This CDR3 is CASSPLLEKLFF. In DNA, the CDR3 is TGTGCCAGCAGTCCCCTCTTAGAAAAACTGTTTTTT. The chain employs TRBV3-1 (or the pseudogene TRBV3-2) and TRBJ1-4; D unresolved. The germline V and J ends were trimmed by 6 bases and 8 bases, with 10 bases remaining between them. This CDR3 spans 12 amino acids. The germline V gene encodes CDR1 LGHDT and CDR2 YNNKEL (reference sequence).

The rearrangement links TRBV19 to TRBJ1-2; D unclear. The CDR3 has 13 amino acids. Per the germline V gene, CDR1 is LNHDA and CDR2 is SQIVND (reference sequence). Trimming pared 9 bases from V and 4 bases from J, leaving 15 bases between. The CDR3 sequence is CASRREASYGYTF. The CDR3 DNA sequence: TGTGCCAGCAGACGGGAGGCCTCCTATGGCTACACCTTC.

The rearrangement joins TRBV12-2 to TRBJ2-3; TRBD1 reflects the table's D call only, with no check against the DNA. TRBV12-2 corresponds to a pseudogene. This CDR3 has 19 amino acids. CDR3 bases: TGTGCAAGTCGCTTAAACTCAAAAGCCGACAGAAATTGCACAGATACGCAGTATTTT. Translation gives CASRLNSKADRNCTDTQYF.

CDR3 sequence reads: CASSLEGTSGRDTQYF. DNA of the CDR3: TGTGCCAGCAGCTTAGAAGGGACTAGCGGGAGAGATACGCAGTATTTT. The J gene is TRBJ2-3, the V gene TRBV7-9; 14 bases line up with TRBD2. V was pared by 1 base and J by 5 bases, with 2 bases of the junction left unmatched. The CDR3 runs 16 residues. Germline V gives CDR1 SEHNR, CDR2 FQNEAQ (reference sequence). Drawing the rest from reference TRBV7-9 and TRBJ2-3, the complete variable domain is DTGVSQNPRHKITKRGQNVTFRCDPISEHNRLYWYRQTLGQGPEFLTYFQNEAQLEKSRLLSDRFSAERPKGSFSTLEIQRTEQGDSAMYLCASSLEGTSGRDTQYFGPGTRLTVL.

In nucleotides, the CDR3 is TGTGCCAGCTCACCCGGACAAGCCAATCAGCCCCAGCATTTT. Its protein product is CASSPGQANQPQHF. J is TRBJ1-5 and V is TRBV18; a possible D gene is TRBD1 (5 bases). Trimming cost V 3 bases and J 3 bases, with 9 bases left between them. The CDR3 runs 14 residues. CDR1 and CDR2 (germline): KGHSH, LQKENI.

V is TRBV11-1 and J is TRBJ2-7; 7 bases match TRBD2. The CDR3 spans 13 residues. Germline CDR1 reads SGHAT; CDR2 reads FQDESV (reference sequence). J lost 2 bases, V lost 4 bases, and 2 bases had no gene match. CDR3 nucleotides: TGTGCCAGCAGCTCGGGGGGAACCTACGAGCAGTACTTC. It encodes CASSSGGTYEQYF.

The chain couples TRBV4-2 to TRBJ2-1; the match to TRBD2 covers 11 bases. The germline CDR1 and CDR2 sequences are LGHNA and YNFKEQ. The CDR3 contains 17 residues. V was pared by 4 bases and J by 0 bases, with 5 bases of the junction left unmatched. The DNA for the CDR3 is TGTGCCAGCAGCCTTGTTAGCGGGGGGGCCTCCTACAATGAGCAGTTCTTC. This gives the protein CASSLVSGGASYNEQFF.

This clone occurred once. The CDR3 sequence is CASSQEVPGGSNQPQHF. In DNA form, the CDR3 reads TGCGCCAGCAGCCAAGAGGTCCCAGGGGGCAGCAATCAGCCCCAGCATTTT. V usage is TRBV4-1 and J usage is TRBJ1-5, with TRBD1 matching over 8 bases. In germline, CDR1 is MGHRA, CDR2 YSYEKL. There are 17 residues in the CDR3. Germline trimming cut 0 bases from V and 1 base from J; bases unmatched to any gene: 5.

The gene calls are TRBV5-6 and TRBJ2-7; tentatively, D is TRBD1 (6 bases). The length of the CDR3 is 13 residues. Trimming pared 0 bases from V and 3 bases from J, leaving 7 bases between. Germline V gene lookup returns CDR1 SGHDT and CDR2 YYEEEE. CDR3 sequence (DNA): TGTGCCAGCAGCTTGGGACAGGTCTACGAGCAGTACTTC. Amino acid sequence: CASSLGQVYEQYF. The full variable domain, its missing parts supplied by reference TRBV5-6 and TRBJ2-7, is DAGVTQSPTHLIKTRGQQVTLRCSPKSGHDTVSWYQQALGQGPQFIFQYYEEEERQRGNFPDRFSGHQFPNYSSELNVNALLLGDSALYLCASSLGQVYEQYFGPGTRLTVT.